One and the same sample provided the 10 T cell receptor beta chains below, sequenced in a study of memory CD4+ T cells and cytomegalovirus serostatus. TCRdb's table, derived via immunoSEQ multiplex PCR, lists solely in-frame clones and lacks some. The sample shows some 95,000 clones, about four fifths of them seen only once. Single viable CD3+CD4+CD8-CD45RO+ cells were sorted as the memory CD4+ T cells. Sequenced material: memory CD4+ T cells from blood. These receptors were obtained from an adult in good health and CMV-seropositive.

CDR3 bases: TGTGCCAGCAGCTTTCAGGGCCAAACTAGCACAGATACGCAGTATTTT. It specifies CASSFQGQTSTDTQYF. This chain links TRBV7-8 with TRBJ2-3; D might be TRBD1 (5 bases). CDR1 and CDR2 from the germline V gene are SGHVS and FQNEAQ. V lost 3 bases, J lost 0 bases, and 13 bases lay in between. There are 16 residues in the CDR3.

This clone was seen just once. The rearrangement joins TRBV27 to TRBJ1-2, with 7 bases fitting TRBD1. Trimming at V came to 5 bases and at J to 5 bases, leaving 5 bases not matched to a gene. This CDR3 is 13 amino acids long. Germline CDR1 and CDR2: MNHEY and SMNVEV (reference sequence). The CDR3 loop is CASSPGTVYGYTF. CDR3 DNA: TGTGCCAGCAGTCCCGGGACAGTTTATGGCTACACCTTC.

The chain combines TRBV25-1 with TRBJ1-4, with unresolved D. Germline CDR1 is MGHDK and CDR2 is SYGVNS. With 4 bases removed from V and 17 bases from J, the gap between germline ends came to 17 bases. This CDR3 spans 12 amino acids. This chain's CDR3 is CASSGGRTSIFF. The DNA of the CDR3 is TGTGCCAGCAGTGGAGGGAGGACCTCCATTTTTTTT.

The CDR3 protein is CASSLLSGTSGRNEQFF. Here the CDR3 DNA reads TGTGCCAGCAGTCTCCTCTCCGGCACTAGCGGGAGGAATGAGCAGTTCTTC. The chain uses TRBV28 and TRBJ2-1; 12 bases fit TRBD2. This CDR3 has 17 residues. Germline values: CDR1 MDHEN, CDR2 SYDVKM. Trimming cost V 5 bases and J 7 bases; bases outside gene matches: 12.

The chain has TRBV4-3 and TRBJ2-5; tentatively, D is TRBD2 (5 bases). The V and J ends lost 3 bases and 5 bases respectively, with 13 bases between them. This CDR3 spans 14 amino acids. Germline V gene lookup returns CDR1 LGHNA and CDR2 YSLEER. DNA for the CDR3: TGCGCCAGCAGCCAGTCGGTTTGGAGGGAGACCCAGTACTTC. Its translation: CASSQSVWRETQYF.

This clone was observed a handful of times. The rearrangement links TRBV11-3 to TRBJ2-5; TRBD2 is a possible D gene (5 bases). Trimming cost V 3 bases and J 0 bases, with 8 bases left between them. The germline gives CDR1 SGHNT, CDR2 YENEEA. The CDR3 covers 14 residues. Here the CDR3 DNA reads TGTGCCAGCAGCTTGTCGGGGAACCAAGAGACCCAGTACTTC. As protein: CASSLSGNQETQYF.

The genes are TRBV27 and TRBJ2-7, with unresolved D. Germline CDR1 MNHEY, CDR2 SMNVEV (reference sequence). Trimming stripped 7 bases from V and 3 bases from J, with 10 bases between. The CDR3 is made up of 12 amino acids. CDR3 DNA: TGTGCCAGCACCCGCCCGTTCTACGAGCAGTACTTC. Translating it yields CASTRPFYEQYF.

CDR3 protein: CASSVEGLMNTEAFF. CDR3 DNA sequence: TGTGCCAGCAGCGTAGAGGGACTGATGAACACTGAAGCTTTCTTT. V gene TRBV9 combines with J gene TRBJ1-1, with D possibly TRBD1 on 5 matching bases. The CDR3 is 15 residues long. V lost 0 bases, J lost 0 bases, and 9 bases lay in between. The germline gives CDR1 SGDLS, CDR2 YYNGEE.

This clone has just a few counts. The rearrangement joins TRBV19 to TRBJ2-3, with D tentatively TRBD1 (6 bases). Germline-derived CDR1 and CDR2 are LNHDA and SQIVND (reference sequence). V shed 5 bases and J shed 5 bases, with 14 bases lying between them. The CDR3 sequence is 14 residues long. CDR3 loop: CASSWSGVVDTQYF. CDR3 DNA: TGTGCCAGTAGTTGGTCAGGGGTAGTAGATACGCAGTATTTT.

The rearrangement uses TRBV4-1 and TRBJ2-7, with D unclear. Trimming shortened V by 0 bases and J by 2 bases, and 14 bases separated the two germline ends. The CDR3 spans 16 residues. The germline CDR1 and CDR2 sequences are MGHRA and YSYEKL. The DNA of the CDR3 is TGCGCCAGCAGCCAAGATCACGACACCACTCCCTACGAGCAGTACTTC. Amino acids: CASSQDHDTTPYEQYF.